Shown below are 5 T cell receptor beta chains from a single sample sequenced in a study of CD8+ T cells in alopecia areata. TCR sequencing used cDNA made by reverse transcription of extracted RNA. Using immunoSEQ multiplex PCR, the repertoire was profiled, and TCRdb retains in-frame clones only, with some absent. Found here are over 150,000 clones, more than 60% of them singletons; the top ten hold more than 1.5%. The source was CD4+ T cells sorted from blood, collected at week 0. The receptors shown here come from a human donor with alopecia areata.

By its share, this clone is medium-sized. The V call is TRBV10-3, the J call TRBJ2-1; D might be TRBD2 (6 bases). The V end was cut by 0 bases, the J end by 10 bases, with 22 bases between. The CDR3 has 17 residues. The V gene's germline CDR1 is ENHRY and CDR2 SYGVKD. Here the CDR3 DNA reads TGTGCCATCAGTGAGTCGCCGGAGGGCGCAGTAGCAGGGGAGCAGTTCTTC. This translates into CAISESPEGAVAGEQFF.

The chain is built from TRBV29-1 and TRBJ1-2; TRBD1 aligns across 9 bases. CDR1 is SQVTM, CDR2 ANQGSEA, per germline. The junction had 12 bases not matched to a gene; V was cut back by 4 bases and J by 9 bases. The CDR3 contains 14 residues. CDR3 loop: CSVVSIQGASSYTF. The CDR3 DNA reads TGCAGCGTTGTGTCGATACAGGGGGCTTCAAGCTACACCTTC.

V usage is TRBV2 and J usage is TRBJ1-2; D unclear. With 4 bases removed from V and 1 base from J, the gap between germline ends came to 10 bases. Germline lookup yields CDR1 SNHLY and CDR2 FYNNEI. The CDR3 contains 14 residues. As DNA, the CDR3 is TGTGCCAGCAGTGTTGAAAAGGGTAACTATGGCTACACCTTC. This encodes CASSVEKGNYGYTF.

This chain's CDR3 is CSAGQPNQPQHF. CDR3 sequence (DNA): TGCAGCGCAGGACAGCCCAATCAGCCCCAGCATTTT. J is TRBJ1-5 and V is TRBV29-1; TRBD1 might be the D (6 bases). CDR1 is SQVTM and CDR2 is ANQGSEA in the germline V gene. The CDR3 length is 12 residues. Between the trimmed V and J ends, which lost 7 bases and 3 bases, there was a span of 10 bases.

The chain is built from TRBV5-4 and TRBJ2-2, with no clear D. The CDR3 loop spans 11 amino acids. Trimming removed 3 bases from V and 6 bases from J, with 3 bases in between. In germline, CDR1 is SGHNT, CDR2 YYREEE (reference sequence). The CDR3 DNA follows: TGTGCCAGCAGCTCTTCCGGGGAGCTGTTTTTT. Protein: CASSSSGELFF.